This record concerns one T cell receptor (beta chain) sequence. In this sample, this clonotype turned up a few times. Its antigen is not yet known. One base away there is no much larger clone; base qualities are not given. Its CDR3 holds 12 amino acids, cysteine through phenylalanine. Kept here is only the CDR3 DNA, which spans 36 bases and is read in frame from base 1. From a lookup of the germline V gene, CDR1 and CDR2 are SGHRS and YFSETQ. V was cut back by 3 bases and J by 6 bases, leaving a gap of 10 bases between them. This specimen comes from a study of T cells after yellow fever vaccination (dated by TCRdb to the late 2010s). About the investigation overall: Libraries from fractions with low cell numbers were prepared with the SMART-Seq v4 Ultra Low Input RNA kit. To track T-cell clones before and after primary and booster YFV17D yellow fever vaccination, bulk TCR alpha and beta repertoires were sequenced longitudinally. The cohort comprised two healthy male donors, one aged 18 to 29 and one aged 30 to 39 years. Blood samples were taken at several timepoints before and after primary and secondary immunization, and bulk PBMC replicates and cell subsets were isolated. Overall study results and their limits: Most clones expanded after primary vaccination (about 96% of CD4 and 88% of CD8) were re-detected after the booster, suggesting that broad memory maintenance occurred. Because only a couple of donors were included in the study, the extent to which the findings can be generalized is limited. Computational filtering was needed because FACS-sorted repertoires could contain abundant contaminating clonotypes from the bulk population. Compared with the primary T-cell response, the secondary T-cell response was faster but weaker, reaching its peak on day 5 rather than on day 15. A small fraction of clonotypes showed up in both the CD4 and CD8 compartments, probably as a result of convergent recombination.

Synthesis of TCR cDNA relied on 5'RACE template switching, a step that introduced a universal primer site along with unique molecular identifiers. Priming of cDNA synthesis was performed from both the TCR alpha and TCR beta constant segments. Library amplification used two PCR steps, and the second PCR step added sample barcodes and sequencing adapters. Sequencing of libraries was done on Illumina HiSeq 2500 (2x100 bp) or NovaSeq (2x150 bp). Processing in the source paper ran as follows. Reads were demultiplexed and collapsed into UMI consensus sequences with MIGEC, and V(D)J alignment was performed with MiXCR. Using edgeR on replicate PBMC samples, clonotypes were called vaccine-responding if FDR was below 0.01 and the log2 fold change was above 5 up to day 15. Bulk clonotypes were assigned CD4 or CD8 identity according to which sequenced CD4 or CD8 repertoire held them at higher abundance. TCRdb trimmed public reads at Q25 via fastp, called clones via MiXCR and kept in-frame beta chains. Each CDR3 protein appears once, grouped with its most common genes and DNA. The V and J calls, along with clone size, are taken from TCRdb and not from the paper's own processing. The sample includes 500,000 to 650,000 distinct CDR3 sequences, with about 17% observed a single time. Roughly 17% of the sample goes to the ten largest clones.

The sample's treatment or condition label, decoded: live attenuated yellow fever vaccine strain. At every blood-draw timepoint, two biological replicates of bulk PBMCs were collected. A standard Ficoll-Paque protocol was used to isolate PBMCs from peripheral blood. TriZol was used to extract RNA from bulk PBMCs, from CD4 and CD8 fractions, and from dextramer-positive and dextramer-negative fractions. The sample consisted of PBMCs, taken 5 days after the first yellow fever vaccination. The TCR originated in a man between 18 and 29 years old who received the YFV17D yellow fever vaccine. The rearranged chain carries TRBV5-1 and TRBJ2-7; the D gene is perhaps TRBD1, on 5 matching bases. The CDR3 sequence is CASSYRQREQYF. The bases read TGCGCCAGCAGCTACAGACAGCGCGAGCAGTACTTC.